The present TCR beta chain was sequenced within a study of response to subunit inactivated influenza vaccine (dated by TCRdb to the late 2010s). With respect to the entire study: Deep quantitative profiling of the T cell receptor repertoire was used in the study to follow responses to a trivalent subunit inactivated influenza vaccine.

V sheds 6 bases and J sheds 3 bases, leaving 17 bases between their ends. There are 16 amino acids in the CDR3, from cysteine to phenylalanine inclusive. The retained sequence is limited to the CDR3, 48 bases, with the frame set at the first base. According to the germline V gene, CDR1 reads MDHEN and CDR2 reads SYDVKM. The library was generated by RT-PCR. Sequenced on an Illumina HiSeq 2500. The public sequencing data were trimmed at Q25 with fastp and processed into clonotypes with MiXCR by TCRdb, which kept only in-frame beta chains. Rows are combined by CDR3 protein, so each entry shows the most common genes and DNA. In this sample the table shows about 540,000 distinct CDR3 sequences, less than 15% of which occur a single time. The ten largest account for around 10% of the sample. In regard to this clonotype: Its binding antigen is unknown. Per-base qualities were not stored, and no clone one base away is much larger.

Points the paper makes about the study in general: The authors proposed that each seasonal influenza vaccination may bring in only a limited number of new T cells.

The material was PBMCs from blood, obtained 11 to 12 days after vaccination. This clonotype was obtained from a man aged 50-59 years who received an inactivated influenza vaccine. Donor details come from another sample of the same person, matched by shared clones. Recombination connected TRBV28 to TRBJ2-2; the D gene is unclear. The CDR3 has the sequence CASRPLWGSDTGELFF. The nucleotide sequence is given as TGTGCCAGCAGACCCCTGTGGGGAAGTGACACCGGGGAGCTGTTTTTT. This CDR3, with the reference TRBV28 and TRBJ2-2 proteins standing in past its ends, gives the full variable domain DVKVTQSSRYLVKRTGEKVFLECVQDMDHENMFWYRQDPGLGLRLIYFSYDVKMKEKGDIPEGYSVSREKKERFSLILESASTNQTSMYLCASRPLWGSDTGELFFGEGSRLTVL.